The 6 T cell receptor beta chains below were found in one sample sequenced in a study of shared clonotypes between healthy human individuals. Repertoires were generated with immunoSEQ multiplex PCR, while TCRdb's copy carries only in-frame clones and drops some. In the table there are roughly 660,000 clones, roughly 88% of which are singletons. The sequencing input was memory CD8+ T cells from PBMCs. Subset noted: CD45RO+ cells pooled with CCR7-negative TemRA cells. These receptors came from a young man in good health. Some clones in this sample may be carry-over from other donors' samples.

The chain carries TRBV7-9 and TRBJ2-5, with D possibly TRBD1 on 6 matching bases. Germline assignment: CDR1 SEHNR and CDR2 FQNEAQ (reference sequence). CDR3 length: 14 residues. V lost 2 bases and J lost 4, with 11 bases in between. This CDR3 is CASSLIGGGETQYF. The CDR3 DNA sequence: TGTGCCAGCAGCTTAATTGGGGGCGGAGAGACCCAGTACTTC.

The gene calls are TRBV4-1 and TRBJ2-7, with 7 bases lining up with TRBD1. After removal of 3 bases from V and 1 base from J, the junction contained 9 bases not matched to a gene. Germline V CDR1 and CDR2: MGHRA, YSYEKL. The CDR3 runs 16 residues. The CDR3, as DNA: TGCGCCAGCAGCCACCTCGGGACAGATCAATCCTACGAGCAGTACTTC. Protein: CASSHLGTDQSYEQYF.

The rearrangement uses TRBV6-5 and TRBJ2-7, with TRBD2 matching 12 bases. The CDR3 is made up of 15 amino acids. With V trimmed by 5 bases and J by 2 bases, 4 bases remained unmatched. Germline V gene data show CDR1 as MNHEY and CDR2 as SVGAGI. The CDR3 loop is CASSALAGGPYEQYF. CDR3 nucleotide sequence: TGTGCCAGCAGTGCCCTAGCGGGAGGGCCCTACGAGCAGTACTTC.

The genes are TRBV4-3 and TRBJ2-5, with 9 nucleotides matching TRBD1. The closer fit of TRBJ2-7 to the DNA end suggests the J call may be wrong. Germline CDR1 is LGHNA and CDR2 is YSLEER. The CDR3 loop spans 15 amino acids. CDR3 DNA: TGCGCCAGCAGCCACAACCGGGACAGGGTCTACGAGCAGTACTTC. Residues: CASSHNRDRVYEQYF.

The table lists this clone with a few counts. The chain links TRBV6-1 to TRBJ2-1; the match to TRBD1 covers 10 bases. The ends lost 7 bases at V and 6 bases at J; junction bases unmatched: 3. The CDR3 totals 13 residues. CDR1 is MNHNS and CDR2 is SASEGT in the germline V gene. This chain's CDR3 is CASNRDRGNEQFF. CDR3 in DNA: TGTGCCAGCAACCGGGACAGGGGCAATGAGCAGTTCTTC.

The V gene is TRBV27, the J gene TRBJ2-1; 11 bases agree with TRBD2. Per the germline V gene, CDR1 is MNHEY and CDR2 is SMNVEV (reference sequence). CDR3 length equals 15 residues. Trimming cost V 6 bases and J 8 bases; bases outside gene matches: 9. CDR3 DNA: TGTGCCAGCAGCCAGACTAGCGGGACCGGCGATGAGCAGTTCTTC. Its translation: CASSQTSGTGDEQFF.